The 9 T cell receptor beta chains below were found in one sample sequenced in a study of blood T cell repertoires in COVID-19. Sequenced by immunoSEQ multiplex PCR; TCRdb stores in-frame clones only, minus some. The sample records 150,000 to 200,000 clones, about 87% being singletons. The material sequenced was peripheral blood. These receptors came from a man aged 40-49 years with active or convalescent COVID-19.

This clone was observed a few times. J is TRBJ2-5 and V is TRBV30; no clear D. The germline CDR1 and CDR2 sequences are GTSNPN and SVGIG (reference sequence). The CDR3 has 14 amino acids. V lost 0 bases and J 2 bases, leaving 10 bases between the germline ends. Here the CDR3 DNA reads TGTGCCTGGAGTGTACGTAGAAATCAAGAGACCCAGTACTTC. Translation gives CAWSVRRNQETQYF.

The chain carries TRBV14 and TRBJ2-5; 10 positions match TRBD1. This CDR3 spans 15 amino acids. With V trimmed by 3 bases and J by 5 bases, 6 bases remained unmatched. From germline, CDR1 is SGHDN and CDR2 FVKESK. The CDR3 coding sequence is TGTGCCAGCAGCCAGTGGACAGGGGGTATGGAGACCCAGTACTTC. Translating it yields CASSQWTGGMETQYF.

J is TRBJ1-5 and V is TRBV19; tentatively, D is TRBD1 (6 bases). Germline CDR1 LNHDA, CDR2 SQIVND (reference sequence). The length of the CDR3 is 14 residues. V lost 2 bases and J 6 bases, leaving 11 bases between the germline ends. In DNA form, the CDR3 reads TGTGCCAGTAGTATACAGGGGAGAACTCAGCCCCAGCATTTT. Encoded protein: CASSIQGRTQPQHF.

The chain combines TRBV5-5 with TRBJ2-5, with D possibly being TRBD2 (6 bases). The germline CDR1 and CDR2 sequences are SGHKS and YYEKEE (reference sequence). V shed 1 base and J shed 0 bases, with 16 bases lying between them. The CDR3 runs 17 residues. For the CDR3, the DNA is TGTGCCAGCAGCTTGCCGGGGCTAGCGAGCTACCAAGAGACCCAGTACTTC. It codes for CASSLPGLASYQETQYF. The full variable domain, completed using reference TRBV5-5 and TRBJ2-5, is DAGVTQSPTHLIKTRGQQVTLRCSPISGHKSVSWYQQVLGQGPQFIFQYYEKEERGRGNFPDRFSARQFPNYSSELNVNALLLGDSALYLCASSLPGLASYQETQYFGPGTRLLVL.

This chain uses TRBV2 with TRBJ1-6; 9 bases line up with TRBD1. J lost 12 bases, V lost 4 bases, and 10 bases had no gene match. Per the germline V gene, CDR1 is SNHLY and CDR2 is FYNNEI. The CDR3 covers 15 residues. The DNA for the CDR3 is TGTGCCAGCAGTGTTAGTAAGACAGGGGGTAAACCCCTCCACTTT. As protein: CASSVSKTGGKPLHF.

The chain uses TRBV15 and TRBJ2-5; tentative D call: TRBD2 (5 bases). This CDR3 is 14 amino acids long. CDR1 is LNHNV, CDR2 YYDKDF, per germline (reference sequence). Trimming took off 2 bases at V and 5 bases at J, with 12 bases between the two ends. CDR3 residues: CATSRSPPGETQYF. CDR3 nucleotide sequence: TGTGCCACCAGCAGATCTCCCCCGGGGGAGACCCAGTACTTC.

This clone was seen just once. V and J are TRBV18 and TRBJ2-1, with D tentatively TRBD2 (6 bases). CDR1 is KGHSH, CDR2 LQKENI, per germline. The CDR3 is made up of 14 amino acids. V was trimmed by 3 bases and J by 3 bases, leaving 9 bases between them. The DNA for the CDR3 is TGTGCCAGCTCACCCCTGGAGGGCTACAATGAGCAGTTCTTC. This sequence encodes CASSPLEGYNEQFF. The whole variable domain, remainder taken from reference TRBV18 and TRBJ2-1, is NAGVMQNPRHLVRRRGQEARLRCSPMKGHSHVYWYRQLPEEGLKFMVYLQKENIIDESGMPKERFSAEFPKEGPSILRIQQVVRGDSAAYFCASSPLEGYNEQFFGPGTRLTVL.

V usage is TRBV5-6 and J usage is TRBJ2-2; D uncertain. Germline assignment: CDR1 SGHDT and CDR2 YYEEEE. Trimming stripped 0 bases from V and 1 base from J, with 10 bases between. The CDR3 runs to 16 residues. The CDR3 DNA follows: TGTGCCAGCAGCTTGGAACAAGTGGTGAACACCGGGGAGCTGTTTTTT. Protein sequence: CASSLEQVVNTGELFF.

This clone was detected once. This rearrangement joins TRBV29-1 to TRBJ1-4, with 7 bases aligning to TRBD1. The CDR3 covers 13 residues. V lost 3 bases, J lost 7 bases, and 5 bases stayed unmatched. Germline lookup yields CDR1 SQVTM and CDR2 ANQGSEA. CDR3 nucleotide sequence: TGCAGCGTTGATCAGGCAGGGGGTGAAAAACTGTTTTTT. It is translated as CSVDQAGGEKLFF.